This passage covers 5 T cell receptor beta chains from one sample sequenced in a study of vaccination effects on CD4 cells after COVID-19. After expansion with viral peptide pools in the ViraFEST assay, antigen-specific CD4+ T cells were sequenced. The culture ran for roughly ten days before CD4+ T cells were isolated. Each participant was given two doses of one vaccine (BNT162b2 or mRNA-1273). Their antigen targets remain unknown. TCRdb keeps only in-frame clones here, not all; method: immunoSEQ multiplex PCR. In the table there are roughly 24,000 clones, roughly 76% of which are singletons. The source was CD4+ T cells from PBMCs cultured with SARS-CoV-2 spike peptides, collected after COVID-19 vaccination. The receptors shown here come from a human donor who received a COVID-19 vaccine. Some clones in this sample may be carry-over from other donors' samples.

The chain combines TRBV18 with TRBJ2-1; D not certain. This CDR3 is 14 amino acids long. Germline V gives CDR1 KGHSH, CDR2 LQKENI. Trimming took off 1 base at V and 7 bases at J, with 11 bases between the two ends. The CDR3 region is CASSPQGTENEQFF. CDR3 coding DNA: TGTGCCAGCTCACCACAGGGTACTGAGAATGAGCAGTTCTTC.

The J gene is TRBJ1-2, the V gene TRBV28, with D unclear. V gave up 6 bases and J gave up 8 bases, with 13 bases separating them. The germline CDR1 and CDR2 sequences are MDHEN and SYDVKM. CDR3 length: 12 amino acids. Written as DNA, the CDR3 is TGTGCCAGCAGCTCCGTTTCGGGGGGCTACACCTTC. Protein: CASSSVSGGYTF.

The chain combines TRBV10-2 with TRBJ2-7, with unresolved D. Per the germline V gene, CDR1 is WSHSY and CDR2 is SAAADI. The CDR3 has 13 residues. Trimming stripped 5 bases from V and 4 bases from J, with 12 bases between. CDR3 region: CASSPDPLYEQYV. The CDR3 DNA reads TGCGCCAGCAGTCCCGACCCCCTTTACGAGCAGTACGTC.

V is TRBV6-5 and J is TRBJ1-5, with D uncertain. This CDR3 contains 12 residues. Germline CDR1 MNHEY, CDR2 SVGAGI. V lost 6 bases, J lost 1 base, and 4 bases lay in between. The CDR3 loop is CASRDSNQPQHF. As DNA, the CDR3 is TGTGCCAGCAGGGACAGCAATCAGCCCCAGCATTTT.

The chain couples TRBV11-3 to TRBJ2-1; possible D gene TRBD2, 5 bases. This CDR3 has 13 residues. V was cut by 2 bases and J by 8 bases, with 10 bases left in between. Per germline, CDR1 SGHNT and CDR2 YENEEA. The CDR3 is CASSLRVGDEQFF. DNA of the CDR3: TGTGCCAGCAGCTTAAGGGTCGGGGATGAGCAGTTCTTC.